The text below deals with one T cell receptor beta chain. V lost 3 bases and J lost 7, with 6 bases in between. The CDR3 extends over 12 amino acids. CDR1 and CDR2 from the germline V gene are SEHNR and FQNEAQ (reference sequence). Sequenced by immunoSEQ multiplex PCR; TCRdb stores in-frame clones only, minus some. The sample holds about 310,000 clones, over 75% seen once. The sample belongs to a study of blood T cell repertoires in COVID-19. V usage is TRBV7-9 and J usage is TRBJ1-4; a weak D match, TRBD1 (6 bases). The sequencing input was peripheral blood. The TCR sequence derives from a man between 50 and 59 years old with active or convalescent COVID-19. The CDR3 nucleotides read TGTGCCAGCAGCTTGGACAGTGAAAAACTGTTTTTT. This translates into CASSLDSEKLFF.